This T cell receptor (beta chain) was found in a study of shared T cell receptors in the human thymus. This CDR3 region has 11 residues. Germline V CDR1 and CDR2: MDHEN, SYDVKM. The V end was cut by 4 bases, the J end by 3 bases, with 4 bases between. Produced via immunoSEQ multiplex PCR; TCRdb's table is partial and in-frame only. The sample includes 640,000 or so clones, 87% of them seen just once. Separately, the same data were catalogued under a study of human thymus T cells. That report adds: Thymic and blood repertoires showed apparently biased V and J gene usage.

Source material: thymocytes. This receptor was identified in a boy in the first two years of life with a congenital heart defect. The V gene is TRBV28, the J gene TRBJ2-7; D unresolved. CDR3 protein: CASSWSYEQYF. The DNA for the CDR3 is TGTGCCAGCAGTTGGAGCTACGAGCAGTACTTC.